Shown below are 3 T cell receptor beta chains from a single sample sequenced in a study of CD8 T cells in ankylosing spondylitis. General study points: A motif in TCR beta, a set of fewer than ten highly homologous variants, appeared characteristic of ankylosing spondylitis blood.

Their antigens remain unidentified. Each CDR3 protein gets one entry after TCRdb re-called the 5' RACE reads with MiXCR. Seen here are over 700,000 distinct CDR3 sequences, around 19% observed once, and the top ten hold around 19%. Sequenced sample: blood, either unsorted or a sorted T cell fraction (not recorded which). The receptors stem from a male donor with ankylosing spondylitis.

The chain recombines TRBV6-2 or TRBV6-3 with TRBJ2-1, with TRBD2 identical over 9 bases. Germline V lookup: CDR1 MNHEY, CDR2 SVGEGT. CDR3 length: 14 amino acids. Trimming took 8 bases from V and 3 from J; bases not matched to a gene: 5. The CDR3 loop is CASAVAGVYNEQFF. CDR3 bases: TGTGCCAGCGCCGTAGCGGGAGTCTACAATGAGCAGTTCTTC.

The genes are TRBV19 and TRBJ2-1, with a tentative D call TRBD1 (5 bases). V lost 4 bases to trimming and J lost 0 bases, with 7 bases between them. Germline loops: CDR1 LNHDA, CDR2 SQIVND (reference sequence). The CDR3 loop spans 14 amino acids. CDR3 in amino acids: CASSKGVSYNEQFF. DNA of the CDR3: TGTGCCAGTAGTAAAGGGGTCTCCTACAATGAGCAGTTCTTC.

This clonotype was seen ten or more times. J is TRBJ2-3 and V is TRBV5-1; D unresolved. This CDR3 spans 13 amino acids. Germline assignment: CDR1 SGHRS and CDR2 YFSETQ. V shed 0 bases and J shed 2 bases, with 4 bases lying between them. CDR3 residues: CASSLGITDTQYF. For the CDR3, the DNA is TGCGCCAGCAGCTTGGGGATCACAGATACGCAGTATTTT.